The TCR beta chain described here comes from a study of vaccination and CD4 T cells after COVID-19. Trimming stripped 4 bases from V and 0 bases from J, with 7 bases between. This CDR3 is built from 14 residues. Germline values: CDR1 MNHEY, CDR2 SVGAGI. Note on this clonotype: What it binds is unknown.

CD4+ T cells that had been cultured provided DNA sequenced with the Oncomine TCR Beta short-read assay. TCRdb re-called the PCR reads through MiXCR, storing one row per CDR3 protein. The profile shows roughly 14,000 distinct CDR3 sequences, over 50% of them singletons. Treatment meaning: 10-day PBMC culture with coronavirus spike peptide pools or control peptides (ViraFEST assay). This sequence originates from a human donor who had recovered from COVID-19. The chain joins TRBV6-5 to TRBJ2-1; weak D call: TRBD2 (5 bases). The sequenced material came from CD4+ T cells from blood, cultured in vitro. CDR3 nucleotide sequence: TGTGCCAGCAGTTTAGGGAGCTCCTACAATGAGCAGTTCTTC. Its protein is CASSLGSSYNEQFF.